The 17 T cell receptor beta chains given below trace back to one sample, sequenced in a study of monozygotic twins with inflammatory bowel disease. TCRdb re-called the 5' RACE reads and gives one entry per CDR3 protein, without DNA. The listing contains around 220,000 distinct CDR3 sequences. The specimen sequenced was blood. The source of these receptors is a human donor with ulcerative colitis or Crohn's disease, or a healthy co-twin of an affected twin (not recorded which).

The CDR3 loop is CSVGGRDEKLFF. The chain has TRBV29-1 and TRBJ1-4; the TCRdb call, TRBD1, lacks DNA for checking. Per the germline V gene, CDR1 is SQVTM and CDR2 is ANQGSEA. This CDR3 spans 12 amino acids.

This chain joins TRBV5-1 and TRBJ2-3; TCRdb lists TRBD2, though no DNA is available to test this call. CDR1 and CDR2 from the germline V gene are SGHRS and YFSETQ. The CDR3 spans 14 residues. The CDR3: CASNRGGTTDTQYF.

This chain links TRBV12-3 or TRBV12-4 with TRBJ2-5. The CDR3 consists of 13 residues. The CDR3: CASSPVLSMTQYF.

The chain has TRBV18 and TRBJ2-5; TCRdb indicates TRBD1, and absent DNA this call remains unverified. This CDR3 comprises 12 residues. Germline CDR1 KGHSH, CDR2 LQKENI. CDR3 amino acids: CASSAGDETQYF.

The J gene is TRBJ2-3, the V gene TRBV11-3; with no DNA, the TCRdb D assignment of TRBD2 cannot be verified. The V gene's germline CDR1 is SGHNT and CDR2 YENEEA. The CDR3 consists of 14 residues. CDR3 sequence reads: CASSRDFFADTQYF.

The chain links TRBV6-5 to TRBJ2-1; without DNA, the TCRdb call of TRBD2 cannot be checked. The CDR3 is made up of 15 amino acids. CDR1 and CDR2 (germline): MNHEY, SVGAGI. The CDR3: CASSYRAGKNNEQFF.

J is TRBJ2-4 and V is TRBV5-1; checking the TCRdb D call of TRBD1 is not possible without DNA. Germline values: CDR1 SGHRS, CDR2 YFSETQ. The CDR3 runs 14 residues. The CDR3 loop reads CATSSKQGAAIQYF.

V usage is TRBV7-3 and J usage is TRBJ2-1; TCRdb indicates TRBD1, and absent DNA this call remains unverified. From germline, CDR1 is SGHTA and CDR2 FQGTGA. This CDR3 comprises 13 residues. The CDR3 sequence is CASSLRDGKEQFF.

The chain is built from TRBV15 and TRBJ1-3; absent DNA, TCRdb's TRBD1 call cannot be checked. Germline CDR1 and CDR2: LNHNV and YYDKDF (reference sequence). The CDR3 spans 14 residues. The CDR3 protein is CATSVTGKGDTIYF.

The V and J genes are TRBV5-4 and TRBJ2-4. From germline, CDR1 is SGHNT and CDR2 YYREEE (reference sequence). This CDR3 contains 15 residues. The CDR3 region is CASSSAGLGKNIQYF.

The V call is TRBV7-2, the J call TRBJ2-5; absent DNA, TCRdb's TRBD1 call cannot be checked. Germline-derived CDR1 and CDR2 are SGHTA and FQGNSA. The CDR3 totals 13 residues. The CDR3 is CASSLGQAETQYF.

The gene calls are TRBV5-1 and TRBJ1-1; absent DNA, TCRdb's TRBD1 call cannot be checked. This CDR3 contains 17 residues. Germline-derived CDR1 and CDR2 are SGHRS and YFSETQ. CDR3: CASSPTGSMFENTEAFF.

The chain carries TRBV7-8 and TRBJ2-7. In germline, CDR1 is SGHVS, CDR2 FQNEAQ. The CDR3 sequence is 14 residues long. The CDR3 spells CASSFWQAGYEQYF.

The chain has TRBV19 and TRBJ2-3; the D gene TCRdb calls, TRBD1, cannot be checked with no DNA. This CDR3 spans 14 amino acids. Germline V gives CDR1 LNHDA, CDR2 SQIVND (reference sequence). The CDR3: CASSHTGARDTQYF.

The J gene is TRBJ1-1, the V gene TRBV20-1; TCRdb picks TRBD1, but there is no DNA to check that call. CDR3 size: 13 residues. CDR1 and CDR2 (germline): DFQATT, SNEGSKA (reference sequence). The CDR3 region is CSARLRGATEAFF.

The gene calls are TRBV12-3 or TRBV12-4 and TRBJ2-6. CDR3 size: 14 residues. The CDR3: CASSLQSGANVLTF.

This chain joins TRBV5-1 and TRBJ1-2; TCRdb selects TRBD1, and the lack of DNA leaves this call unchecked. Germline assignment: CDR1 SGHRS and CDR2 YFSETQ. The length of the CDR3 is 15 residues. The CDR3: CASSPSGDITYGYTF.